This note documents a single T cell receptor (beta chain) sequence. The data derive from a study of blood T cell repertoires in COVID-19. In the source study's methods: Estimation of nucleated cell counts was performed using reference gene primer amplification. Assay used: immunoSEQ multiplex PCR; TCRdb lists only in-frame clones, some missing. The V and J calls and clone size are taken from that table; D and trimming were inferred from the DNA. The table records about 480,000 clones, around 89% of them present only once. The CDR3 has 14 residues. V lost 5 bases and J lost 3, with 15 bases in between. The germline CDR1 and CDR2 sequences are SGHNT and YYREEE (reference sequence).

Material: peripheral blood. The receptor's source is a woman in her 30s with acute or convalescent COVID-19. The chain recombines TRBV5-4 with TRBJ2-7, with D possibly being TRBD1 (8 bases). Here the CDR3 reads CASSLTGGDYEQYF. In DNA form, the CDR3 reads TGTGCCAGCAGTCTAACAGGGGGGGACTACGAGCAGTACTTC.